One sample yielded the 11 T cell receptor beta chains listed below, sequenced in a study of shared clonotypes between healthy human individuals. Measured with immunoSEQ multiplex PCR; TCRdb has only the in-frame clones, and not every one. The repertoire has about 470,000 clones, about 85% of them found once; the top ten carry approximately 13%. Sequencing used PBMCs. Receptors originate from a woman aged 40 to 49 in good health. Some clones in this sample may be carry-over from other donors' samples.

The chain is built from TRBV6-1 and TRBJ2-4; D possibly matches TRBD1 or TRBD2 (5 bases each). V was clipped by 7 bases and J by 15 bases, with 16 bases between them. This CDR3 is built from 11 residues. Germline CDR1 and CDR2: MNHNS and SASEGT. The CDR3 DNA reads as TGTGCCAGCAAAGAAGAGGGGTCAGCGTACTTC. This encodes CASKEEGSAYF.

The V and J genes are TRBV30 and TRBJ2-1; TRBD2 matches at 12 bases. This CDR3 region has 15 residues. Germline-derived CDR1 and CDR2 are GTSNPN and SVGIG (reference sequence). The V segment lost 3 bases and the J segment 6 bases; nucleotides outside the gene matches: 6. In nucleotides, the CDR3 is TGTGCCTGGAGGCTGACTAGCGGGAGAGGCAATGAGCAGTTCTTC. As protein: CAWRLTSGRGNEQFF.

The rearrangement uses TRBV14 and TRBJ2-3, with 10 bases fitting TRBD1. J was trimmed by 4 bases and V by 4 bases; bases with no gene match: 5. The CDR3 length is 15 residues. Germline V lookup: CDR1 SGHDN, CDR2 FVKESK. The CDR3 loop reads CASSRAGQGADTQYF. CDR3 DNA: TGTGCCAGCAGCCGGGCTGGACAGGGGGCAGATACGCAGTATTTT.

This clone turned up a few times. V and J are TRBV28 and TRBJ1-2; 7 bases are a match to TRBD1. Looked up from germline, CDR1 is MDHEN and CDR2 is SYDVKM. The CDR3 is made up of 13 amino acids. Trimming removed 6 bases from V and 8 bases from J; junction bases left unmatched: 9. CDR3 DNA: TGTGCCAGCAGGGCCGGGACAGATTACGGCTACACCTTC. Translating it yields CASRAGTDYGYTF.

This rearrangement joins TRBV28 to TRBJ1-1; no clear D gene. This CDR3 is 13 amino acids long. Trimming removed 5 bases at V and 1 base at J, with 8 bases between. Germline-derived CDR1 and CDR2 are MDHEN and SYDVKM. For the CDR3, the DNA is TGTGCCAGCAGTCCCCCGAGGAACACTGAAGCTTTCTTT. Residues: CASSPPRNTEAFF.

The rearrangement uses TRBV5-6 and TRBJ2-1, with 7 bases that match TRBD1. The V segment lost 0 bases and the J segment 1 base; nucleotides outside the gene matches: 7. The CDR3 extends over 17 amino acids. Per germline, CDR1 SGHDT and CDR2 YYEEEE. CDR3 sequence (DNA): TGTGCCAGCAGCTTGGGATCAGGGGGTCAATCCTACAATGAGCAGTTCTTC. This codes for CASSLGSGGQSYNEQFF.

This clone has at least ten counts. J is TRBJ2-5 and V is TRBV11-2; D gene uncertain. The germline CDR1 and CDR2 sequences are SGHAT and FQNNGV. Between the trimmed V and J ends, which lost 2 bases and 2 bases, there was a span of 12 bases. The CDR3 is 15 amino acids. Here the CDR3 reads CASSLSLGEQETQYF. In DNA, the CDR3 is TGTGCCAGCAGCTTATCTCTTGGGGAACAAGAGACCCAGTACTTC.

This clone turned up a few times. The chain employs TRBV28 and TRBJ1-2; unclear D gene. The germline CDR1 and CDR2 sequences are MDHEN and SYDVKM. V dropped 7 bases and J dropped 7 bases, with 16 bases sitting between them. The CDR3 contains 13 residues. CDR3 amino acids: CASTISGAGGYTF. CDR3 bases: TGTGCCAGCACCATATCCGGTGCTGGTGGCTACACCTTC.

The rearrangement joins TRBV7-3 to TRBJ1-2, with 8 bases identical to TRBD1. Germline values: CDR1 SGHTA, CDR2 FQGTGA. The CDR3 consists of 15 residues. J gave up 7 bases and V 0 bases, and 7 bases lay outside the gene matches. CDR3 loop: CASSLTSAGGSGYTF. For the CDR3, the DNA is TGTGCCAGCAGCTTAACCTCAGCAGGGGGCTCTGGCTACACCTTC.

The chain is built from TRBV7-3 and TRBJ2-2; tentative D call: TRBD2 (6 bases). The length of the CDR3 is 16 residues. V was shortened by 2 bases and J by 0 bases, with 10 bases between the two germline ends. The germline CDR1 and CDR2 sequences are SGHTA and FQGTGA. This CDR3 is CASSLVGGTNTGELFF. CDR3 DNA: TGTGCCAGCAGCTTAGTTGGGGGGACGAACACCGGGGAGCTGTTTTTT.

V usage is TRBV19 and J usage is TRBJ1-2; no reliable D call. With 4 bases removed from V and 0 bases from J, the gap between germline ends came to 15 bases. Germline V gives CDR1 LNHDA, CDR2 SQIVND (reference sequence). The CDR3 has 16 residues. The CDR3 DNA follows: TGTGCCAGTAGTACTCTACAGATCCTAGCTAACTATGGCTACACCTTC. It encodes CASSTLQILANYGYTF.